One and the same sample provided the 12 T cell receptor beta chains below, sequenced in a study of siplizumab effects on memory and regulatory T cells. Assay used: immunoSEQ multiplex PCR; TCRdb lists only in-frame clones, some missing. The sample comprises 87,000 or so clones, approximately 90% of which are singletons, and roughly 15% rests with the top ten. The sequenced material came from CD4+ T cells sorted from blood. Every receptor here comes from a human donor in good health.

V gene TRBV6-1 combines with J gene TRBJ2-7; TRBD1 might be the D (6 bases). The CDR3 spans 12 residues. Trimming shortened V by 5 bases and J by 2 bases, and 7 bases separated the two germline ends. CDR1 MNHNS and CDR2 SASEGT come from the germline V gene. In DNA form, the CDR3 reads TGTGCCAGCAGTCCAGGGGCCTACGAGCAGTACTTC. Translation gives CASSPGAYEQYF.

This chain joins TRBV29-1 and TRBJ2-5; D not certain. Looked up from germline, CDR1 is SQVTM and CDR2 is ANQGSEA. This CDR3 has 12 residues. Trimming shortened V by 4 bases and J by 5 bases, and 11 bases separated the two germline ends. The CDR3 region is CSVARLGETQYF. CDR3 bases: TGCAGCGTTGCACGGTTGGGGGAGACCCAGTACTTC.

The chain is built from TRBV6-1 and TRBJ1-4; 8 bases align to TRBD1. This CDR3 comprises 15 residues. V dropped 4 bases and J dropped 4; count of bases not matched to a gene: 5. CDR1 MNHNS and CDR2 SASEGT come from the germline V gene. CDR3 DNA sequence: TGTGCCAGCAGTGGGACAGGGACGGGTAATGAAAAACTGTTTTTT. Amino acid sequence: CASSGTGTGNEKLFF.

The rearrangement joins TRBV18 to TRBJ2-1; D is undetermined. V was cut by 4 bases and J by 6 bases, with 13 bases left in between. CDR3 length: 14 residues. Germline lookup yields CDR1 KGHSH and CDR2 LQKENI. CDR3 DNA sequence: TGTGCCAGCTCACACCCCCGCAACGTCAATGAGCAGTTCTTC. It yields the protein CASSHPRNVNEQFF.

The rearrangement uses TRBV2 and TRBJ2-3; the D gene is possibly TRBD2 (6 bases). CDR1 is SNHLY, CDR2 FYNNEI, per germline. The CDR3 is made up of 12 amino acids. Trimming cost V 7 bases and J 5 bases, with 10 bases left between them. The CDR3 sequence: CASMRAGDTQYF. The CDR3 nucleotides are TGTGCCAGCATGAGAGCGGGAGATACGCAGTATTTT.

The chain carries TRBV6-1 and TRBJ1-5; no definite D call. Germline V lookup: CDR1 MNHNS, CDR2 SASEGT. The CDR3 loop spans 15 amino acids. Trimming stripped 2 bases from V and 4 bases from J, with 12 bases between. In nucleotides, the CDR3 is TGTGCCAGCAGTGAACGGACCCTGGGAAATCAGCCCCAGCATTTT. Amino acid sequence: CASSERTLGNQPQHF.

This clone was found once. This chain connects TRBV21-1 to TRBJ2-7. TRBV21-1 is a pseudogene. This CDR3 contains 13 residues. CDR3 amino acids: CASSKEGSYEQYF. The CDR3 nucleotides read TGTGCCAGCAGCAAAGAGGGTAGCTACGAGCAGTACTTC.

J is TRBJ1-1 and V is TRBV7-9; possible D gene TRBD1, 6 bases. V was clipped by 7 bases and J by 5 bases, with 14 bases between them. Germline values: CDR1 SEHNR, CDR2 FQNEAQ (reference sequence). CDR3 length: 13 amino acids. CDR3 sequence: CASTLGQGTEAFF. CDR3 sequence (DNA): TGTGCCAGCACCCTAGGGCAGGGGACTGAAGCTTTCTTT.

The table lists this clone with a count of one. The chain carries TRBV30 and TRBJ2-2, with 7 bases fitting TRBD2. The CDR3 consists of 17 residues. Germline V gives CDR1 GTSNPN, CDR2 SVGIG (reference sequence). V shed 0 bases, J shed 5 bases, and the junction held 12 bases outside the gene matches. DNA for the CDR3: TGTGCCTGGAGTGTTTTGGGACTAAAAATCCAGACCGGGGAGCTGTTTTTT. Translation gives CAWSVLGLKIQTGELFF.

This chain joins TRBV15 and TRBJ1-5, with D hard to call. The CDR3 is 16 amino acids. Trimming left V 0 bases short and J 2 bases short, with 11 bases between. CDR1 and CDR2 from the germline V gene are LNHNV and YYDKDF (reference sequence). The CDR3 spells CATSREAGIGNQPQHF. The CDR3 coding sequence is TGTGCCACCAGCAGAGAGGCGGGGATTGGCAATCAGCCCCAGCATTTT.

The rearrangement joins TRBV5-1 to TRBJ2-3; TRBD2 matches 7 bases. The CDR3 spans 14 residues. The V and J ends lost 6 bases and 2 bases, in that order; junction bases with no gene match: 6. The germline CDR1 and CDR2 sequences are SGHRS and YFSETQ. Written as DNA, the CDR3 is TGCGCCAGCACCCGAGCGGGAACCACAGATACGCAGTATTTT. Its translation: CASTRAGTTDTQYF.

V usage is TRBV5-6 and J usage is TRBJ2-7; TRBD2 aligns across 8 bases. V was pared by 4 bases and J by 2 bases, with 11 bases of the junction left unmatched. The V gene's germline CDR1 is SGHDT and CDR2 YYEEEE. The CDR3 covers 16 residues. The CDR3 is CASSEIAGIMPYEQYF. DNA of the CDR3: TGTGCCAGCAGCGAGATAGCGGGAATTATGCCCTACGAGCAGTACTTC.